This TCR beta chain was sequenced during a study of preoperative IRX-2 immunotherapy in early breast cancer. Sample treatment: preoperative locoregional IRX-2 cytokine immunotherapy. This phase Ib study tested locoregional IRX-2 cytokine immunotherapy given before surgery. Assay used: immunoSEQ multiplex PCR; TCRdb lists only in-frame clones, some missing. The sample lists over 5,500 clones; around 75% were seen once. The V and J ends lost 1 base and 0 bases respectively, with 4 bases between them. This CDR3 comprises 14 residues. Germline lookup yields CDR1 SGHDN and CDR2 FVKESK. This receptor was taken from a human donor with breast cancer. The source material was tumor tissue, sampled before IRX-2 immunotherapy. This chain links TRBV14 with TRBJ1-3; D not certain. CDR3 loop: CASSQGDSGNTIYF. The CDR3 region has the DNA TGTGCCAGCAGCCAAGGAGACTCTGGAAACACCATATATTTT.